This TCR beta chain derives from a study of multiple sclerosis patients with progressive multifocal leukoencephalopathy. The data were produced by immunoSEQ multiplex PCR, yet TCRdb's version contains in-frame clones alone and is incomplete. Of more than 30,000 clones in the sample, approximately 88% were seen once. Time point: time of PML onset. Germline V lookup: CDR1 GTSNPN, CDR2 SVGIG (reference sequence). The CDR3 runs to 14 residues. Trimming took 0 bases from V and 3 from J, leaving 8 bases between them. The count of this clone is one. The chain links TRBV30 to TRBJ1-4; D is undetermined. The material was PBMCs, obtained from a patient treated with natalizumab. The receptor comes from a woman between 40 and 50 years old with progressive multifocal leukoencephalopathy. The CDR3 is CAWSVKRANEKLFF. For the CDR3, the DNA is TGTGCCTGGAGTGTAAAGAGGGCTAATGAAAAACTGTTTTTT.